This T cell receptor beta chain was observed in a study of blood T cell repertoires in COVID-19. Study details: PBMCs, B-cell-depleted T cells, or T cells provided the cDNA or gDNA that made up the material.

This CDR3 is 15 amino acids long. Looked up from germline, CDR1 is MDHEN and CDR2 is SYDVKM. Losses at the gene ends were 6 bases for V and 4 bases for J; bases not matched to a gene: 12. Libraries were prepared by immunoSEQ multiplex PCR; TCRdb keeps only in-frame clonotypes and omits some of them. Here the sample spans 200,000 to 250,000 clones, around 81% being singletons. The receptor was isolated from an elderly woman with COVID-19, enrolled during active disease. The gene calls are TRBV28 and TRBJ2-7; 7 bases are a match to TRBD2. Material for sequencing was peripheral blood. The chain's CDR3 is CASSSTLSGRYEQYF. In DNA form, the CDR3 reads TGTGCCAGCAGCTCTACCCTTAGCGGGCGGTACGAGCAGTACTTC.